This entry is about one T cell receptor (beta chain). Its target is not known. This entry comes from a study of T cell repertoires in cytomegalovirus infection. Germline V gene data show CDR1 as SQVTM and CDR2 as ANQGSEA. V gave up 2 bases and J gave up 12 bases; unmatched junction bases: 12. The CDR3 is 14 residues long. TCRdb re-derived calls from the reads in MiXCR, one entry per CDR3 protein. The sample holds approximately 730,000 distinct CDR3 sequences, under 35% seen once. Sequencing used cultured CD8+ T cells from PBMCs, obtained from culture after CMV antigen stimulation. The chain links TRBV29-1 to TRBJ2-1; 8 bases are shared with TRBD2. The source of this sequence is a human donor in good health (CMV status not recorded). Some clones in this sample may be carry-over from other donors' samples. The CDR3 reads CSVELGLEDPGQFF. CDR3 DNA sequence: TGCAGCGTTGAATTGGGACTAGAGGACCCGGGGCAGTTCTTC.